Listed below are T cell receptor beta chains from one sample, sequenced in a study of Graves' ophthalmopathy and Graves' hyperthyroidism. TCRdb redid the calling of the multiplex PCR reads with MiXCR, one entry per CDR3 protein. The table lists roughly 1.1 million distinct CDR3 sequences, 35% to 40% of them singletons, with 11% in the top ten. The sequenced sample was peripheral blood or thyroid tissue (not recorded which). The receptors come from an adult man with Graves' hyperthyroidism. The CDR3 runs from the conserved cysteine through the conserved F or W. A D gene is named only where the DNA matches it firmly. Not all rows give a size; the values are once, few, many and, for expanded clones, a class.

clone size,D gene,V gene,J gene,CDR3 protein,CDR3 DNA
many,TRBD1,TRBV7-9,TRBJ1-6,CASSQGQGLSPLHF,TGTGCCAGCAGCCAGGGACAGGGGCTTTCACCCCTCCACTTT
.,TRBD1,TRBV7-6,TRBJ1-2,CASSPPEGADGYTF,TGTGCCAGCAGCCCTCCAGAGGGGGCGGATGGCTACACCTTC
.,.,TRBV10-3,TRBJ2-3,CAILSGSSTDTQYF,TGTGCCATCTTGAGCGGGTCCAGCACAGATACGCAGTATTTT
few,TRBD1,TRBV9,TRBJ2-7,CASSGQGTLGEEQYF,TGTGCCAGCAGCGGACAGGGGACCCTAGGGGAAGAGCAGTACTTC
few,.,TRBV5-8,TRBJ1-5,CASSRGGRADQPQHF,TGTGCCAGCAGCCGGGGGGGGAGGGCCGATCAGCCCCAGCATTTT
few,.,TRBV12-3/TRBV12-4,TRBJ2-7,CASSAGGIGSYEQYF,TGTGCCAGCAGTGCGGGCGGGATTGGCTCCTACGAGCAGTACTTC
.,.,TRBV5-1,TRBJ1-2,CASSLNRIYGYTF,TGCGCCAGCAGCTTGAACAGAATCTATGGCTACACCTTC
many,TRBD2,TRBV29-1,TRBJ2-7,CSVVRTSGSGEQYF,TGCAGCGTTGTCCGGACTAGCGGGAGTGGCGAGCAGTACTTC
.,TRBD1,TRBV4-1,TRBJ1-5,CASSQVRGQSNQPQHF,TGCGCCAGCAGCCAAGTTCGGGGACAGAGCAATCAGCCCCAGCATTTT
.,TRBD1,TRBV9,TRBJ2-7,CASSDEGALTDTQYF,TGTGCCAGCAGCGATGAGGGGGCCCTCACAGATACGCAGTACTTC
.,TRBD2,TRBV7-9,TRBJ2-7,CASSLVTSGRAWVEQYF,TGTGCCAGCAGCTTAGTGACTAGCGGGAGGGCCTGGGTCGAGCAGTACTTC
.,.,TRBV2,TRBJ1-1,CASSEASAEAFF,TGTGCCAGCAGTGAAGCAAGTGCTGAAGCTTTCTTT
many,.,TRBV2,TRBJ1-5,CASSGGRYQPQHF,TGTGCCAGCAGTGGGGGCAGATATCAGCCCCAGCATTTT
.,.,TRBV7-2,TRBJ1-4,CASSLLSGWDEKLFF,TGTGCCAGCAGCTTGTTGAGCGGCTGGGATGAAAAACTGTTTTTT
.,TRBD1,TRBV29-1,TRBJ2-5,CSVGTGGNTGETQYF,TGCAGCGTTGGGACAGGGGGTAACACCGGGGAGACCCAGTACTTC
.,TRBD1,TRBV7-9,TRBJ1-6,CASSLGTGGANNSPLHF,TGTGCCAGCAGCTTAGGGACAGGGGGCGCCAATAATTCACCCCTCCACTTT
.,.,TRBV6-6,TRBJ1-2,CASSYGGARYGYTF,TGTGCCAGCAGCTACGGGGGGGCACGTTATGGCTACACCTTC
many,.,TRBV25-1,TRBJ1-5,CASSESAGINQPQHF,TGTGCCAGCAGTGAATCGGCAGGGATCAATCAGCCCCAGCATTTT
few,.,TRBV11-2,TRBJ2-2,CASAEQAKNTGELFF,TGTGCCAGCGCAGAGCAAGCCAAGAACACCGGGGAGCTGTTTTTT
.,TRBD1,TRBV6-5,TRBJ1-1,CASSYGDRGAEAFF,TGTGCCAGCAGTTACGGGGACAGGGGCGCTGAAGCTTTCTTT
many,.,TRBV7-2,TRBJ2-7,CASSPTSSKPYEQYF,TGTGCCAGCAGCCCTACTTCTAGCAAGCCATACGAGCAGTACTTC
.,TRBD2,TRBV5-8,TRBJ2-5,CASSSPRGTRGETQYF,TGTGCCAGCAGCTCCCCCCGAGGGACTAGAGGAGAGACCCAGTACTTC
many,TRBD2,TRBV20-1,TRBJ2-7,CSARTRGRSYEQYF,TGCAGTGCTAGAACTCGCGGGAGATCCTACGAGCAGTACTTC
.,TRBD1,TRBV7-8,TRBJ1-1,CASRSGTATKEAFF,TGTGCCAGCAGGTCTGGGACAGCAACCAAGGAAGCTTTCTTT
.,.,TRBV6-1,TRBJ1-5,CASTPGPRQPHHF,TGTGCCAGCACACCGGGCCCTAGACAGCCCCATCATTTT
many,.,TRBV19,TRBJ1-1,CASSNRAMNTEAFF,TGTGCCAGTAGTAACAGGGCAATGAACACTGAAGCTTTCTTT
once,.,TRBV20-1,TRBJ2-6,CSARRERRYRSGANVLTF,TGCAGTGCTCGCCGGGAAAGGCGTTATCGCTCTGGGGCCAACGTCCTGACTTTC
.,.,TRBV9,TRBJ1-2,CASSVAPDSNYGYTF,TGTGCCAGCAGCGTAGCTCCGGATTCGAACTATGGCTACACCTTC
many,TRBD1,TRBV24-1,TRBJ1-5,CATSGTGAMSQPQHF,TGTGCCACCAGTGGAACAGGGGCGATGAGTCAGCCCCAGCATTTT
many,TRBD2,TRBV7-9,TRBJ2-2,CASRVAWREQNTGELFF,TGTGCCAGCAGGGTTGCTTGGCGGGAGCAGAACACCGGGGAGCTGTTTTTT
.,.,TRBV12-3/TRBV12-4,TRBJ2-3,CASSLPYGTDTQYF,TGTGCCAGCAGTTTACCCTACGGCACAGATACGCAGTATTTT
.,.,TRBV12-3/TRBV12-4,TRBJ2-2,CAILLRGRDGTGELFF,TGTGCCATCCTCCTCCGGGGTAGGGATGGCACCGGGGAGCTGTTTTTT
few,TRBD2,TRBV28,TRBJ2-7,CASGPPSGRREQYF,TGTGCCAGCGGACCACCCAGCGGGAGAAGGGAGCAGTACTTC
few,.,TRBV6-1,TRBJ1-2,CASSEVRIGYTF,TGTGCCAGCAGTGAAGTACGCATTGGCTACACCTTC
few,.,TRBV7-2,TRBJ2-2,CASTETIGELFF,TGTGCCAGCACGGAAACGATCGGGGAGCTGTTTTTT
.,.,TRBV4-1,TRBJ1-5,CASSRQSQPQHF,TGCGCCAGCAGCCGTCAGTCTCAGCCCCAGCATTTT
many,.,TRBV20-1,TRBJ1-1,CSASVVGTEAFF,TGCAGTGCTAGTGTTGTGGGCACTGAAGCTTTCTTT
.,TRBD1,TRBV10-2,TRBJ1-2,CASSEDRGNYGYTF,TGCGCCAGCAGTGAAGACAGGGGAAACTATGGCTACACCTTC
.,.,TRBV5-1,TRBJ2-7,CASRTVPAEQYF,TGCGCCAGCAGGACGGTACCAGCCGAGCAGTACTTC
.,.,TRBV19,TRBJ2-2,CASSIRAGALFF,TGTGCCAGTAGTATAAGGGCAGGGGCGCTGTTTTTT
.,.,TRBV10-3,TRBJ2-2,CASRSGRLNTGELSW,TGTGCCAGCAGGTCGGGACGGCTGAACACCGGGGAGCTGTCTTGG
few,.,TRBV6-5,TRBJ2-5,CASSYRNNQETQYF,TGTGCCAGCAGTTACCGGAACAACCAAGAGACCCAGTACTTC
many,.,TRBV6-5,TRBJ2-5,CASTKNLQETQYF,TGTGCCAGCACCAAGAACTTACAAGAGACCCAGTACTTC
.,TRBD1,TRBV19,TRBJ1-5,CASSTTGGKPQHF,TGTGCCAGTAGTACAACAGGGGGCAAGCCCCAGCATTTT
few,.,TRBV7-8,TRBJ2-2,CASSLESTGEPFF,TGTGCCAGCAGCTTAGAATCCACCGGGGAGCCGTTTTTT
.,.,TRBV6-9,TRBJ1-5,CAISVGVRQPQHF,TGTGCCATCAGTGTGGGGGTTCGTCAGCCCCAGCATTTT
many,.,TRBV19,TRBJ1-6,CASSTRRRDLIRSPLHF,TGTGCCAGTAGTACCCGGCGCCGGGACCTTATTCGGTCACCCCTCCACTTT
.,.,TRBV7-2,TRBJ2-1,CASSHGGGAPTEQFF,TGTGCCAGCAGCCATGGAGGTGGGGCCCCCACGGAGCAGTTCTTC